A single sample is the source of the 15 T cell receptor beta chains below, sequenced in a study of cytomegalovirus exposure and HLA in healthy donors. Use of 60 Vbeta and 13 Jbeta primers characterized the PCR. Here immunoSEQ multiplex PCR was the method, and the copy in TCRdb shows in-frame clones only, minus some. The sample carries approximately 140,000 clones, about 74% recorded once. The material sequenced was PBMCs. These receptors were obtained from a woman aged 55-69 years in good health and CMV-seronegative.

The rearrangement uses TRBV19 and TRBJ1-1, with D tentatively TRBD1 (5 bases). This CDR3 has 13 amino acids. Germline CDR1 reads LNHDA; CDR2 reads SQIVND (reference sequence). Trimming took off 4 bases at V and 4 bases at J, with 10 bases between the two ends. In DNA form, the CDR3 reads TGTGCCAGTAGTACTCGACAGATCACTGAAGCTTTCTTT. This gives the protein CASSTRQITEAFF.

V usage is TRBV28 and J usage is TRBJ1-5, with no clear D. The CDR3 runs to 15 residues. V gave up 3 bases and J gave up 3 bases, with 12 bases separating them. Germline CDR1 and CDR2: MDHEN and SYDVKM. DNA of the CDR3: TGTGCCAGCAGTTTGTGGTTTTTAGACAATCAGCCCCAGCATTTT. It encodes CASSLWFLDNQPQHF.

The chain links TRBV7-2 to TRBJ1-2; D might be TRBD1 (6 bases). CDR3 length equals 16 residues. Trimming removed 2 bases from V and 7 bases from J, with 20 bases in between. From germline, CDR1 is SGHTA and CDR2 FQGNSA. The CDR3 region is CASSLSRGGQGSGYTF. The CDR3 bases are TGTGCCAGCAGCTTATCAAGGGGGGGGCAGGGATCTGGCTACACCTTC.

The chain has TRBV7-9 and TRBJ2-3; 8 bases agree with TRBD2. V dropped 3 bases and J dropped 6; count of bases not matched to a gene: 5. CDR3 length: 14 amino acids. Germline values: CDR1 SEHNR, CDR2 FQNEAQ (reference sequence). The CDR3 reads CASSFRAGGDTQYF. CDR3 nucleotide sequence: TGTGCCAGCAGCTTTAGGGCGGGGGGCGATACGCAGTATTTT.

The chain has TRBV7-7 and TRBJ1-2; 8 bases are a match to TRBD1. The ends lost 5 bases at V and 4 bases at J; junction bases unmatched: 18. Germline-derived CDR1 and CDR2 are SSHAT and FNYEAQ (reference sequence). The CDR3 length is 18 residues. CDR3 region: CASSNHLIGTGYRYGYTF. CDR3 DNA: TGTGCCAGCAGCAACCACCTAATAGGGACAGGCTACCGCTATGGCTACACCTTC.

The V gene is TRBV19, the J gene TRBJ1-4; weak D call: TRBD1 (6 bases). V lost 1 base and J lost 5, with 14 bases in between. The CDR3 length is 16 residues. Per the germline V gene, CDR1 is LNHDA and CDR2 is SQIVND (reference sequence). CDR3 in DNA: TGTGCCAGTAGTATAGTGGGCCGAGGACAGAATGAAAAACTGTTTTTT. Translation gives CASSIVGRGQNEKLFF.

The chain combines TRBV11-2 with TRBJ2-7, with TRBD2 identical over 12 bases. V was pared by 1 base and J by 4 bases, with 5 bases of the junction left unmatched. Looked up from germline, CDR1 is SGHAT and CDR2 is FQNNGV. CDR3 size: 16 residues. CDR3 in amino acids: CASSLGPSGGAYEQYF. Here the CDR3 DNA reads TGTGCCAGCAGCTTAGGGCCTAGCGGGGGGGCGTACGAGCAGTACTTC.

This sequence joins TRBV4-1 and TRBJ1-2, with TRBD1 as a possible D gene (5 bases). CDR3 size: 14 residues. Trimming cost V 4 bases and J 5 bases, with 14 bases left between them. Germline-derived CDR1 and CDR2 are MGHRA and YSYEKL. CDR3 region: CASSRAGEGYGYTF. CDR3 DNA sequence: TGCGCCAGCAGCCGGGCGGGGGAAGGTTATGGCTACACCTTC.

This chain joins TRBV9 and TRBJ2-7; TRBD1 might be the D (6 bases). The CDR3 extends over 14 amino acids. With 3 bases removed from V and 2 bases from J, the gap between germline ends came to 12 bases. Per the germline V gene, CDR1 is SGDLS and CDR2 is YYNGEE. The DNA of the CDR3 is TGTGCCAGCAGCGCCTGGGACACCGCCTACGAGCAGTACTTC. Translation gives CASSAWDTAYEQYF.

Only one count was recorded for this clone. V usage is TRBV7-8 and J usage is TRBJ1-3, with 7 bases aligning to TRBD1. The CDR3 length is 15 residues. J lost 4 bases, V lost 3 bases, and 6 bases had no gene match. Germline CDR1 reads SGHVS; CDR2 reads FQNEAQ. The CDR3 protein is CASSLGRGSGNTIYF. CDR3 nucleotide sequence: TGTGCCAGCAGCTTGGGCAGGGGGTCCGGAAACACCATATATTTT.

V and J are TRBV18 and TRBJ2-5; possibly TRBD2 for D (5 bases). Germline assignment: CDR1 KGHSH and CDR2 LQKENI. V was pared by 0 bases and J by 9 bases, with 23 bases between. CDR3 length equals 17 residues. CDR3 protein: CASSPPSRASSAGPQYF. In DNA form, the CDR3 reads TGTGCCAGCTCACCACCGAGTAGGGCTAGCAGCGCCGGGCCCCAGTACTTC.

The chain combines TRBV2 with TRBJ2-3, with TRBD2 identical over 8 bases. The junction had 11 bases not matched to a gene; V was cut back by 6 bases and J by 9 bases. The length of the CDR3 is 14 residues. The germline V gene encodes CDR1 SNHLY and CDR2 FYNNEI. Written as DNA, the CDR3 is TGTGCCAGCAGGGGTAGCGGGACTTCGAAGACGCAGTATTTT. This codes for CASRGSGTSKTQYF.

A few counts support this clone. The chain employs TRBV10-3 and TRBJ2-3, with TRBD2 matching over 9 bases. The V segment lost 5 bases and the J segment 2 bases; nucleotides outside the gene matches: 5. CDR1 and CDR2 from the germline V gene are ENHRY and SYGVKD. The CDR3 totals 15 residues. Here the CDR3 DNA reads TGTGCCATCAGTTTGACTAGCGGAGACACAGATACGCAGTATTTT. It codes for CAISLTSGDTDTQYF.

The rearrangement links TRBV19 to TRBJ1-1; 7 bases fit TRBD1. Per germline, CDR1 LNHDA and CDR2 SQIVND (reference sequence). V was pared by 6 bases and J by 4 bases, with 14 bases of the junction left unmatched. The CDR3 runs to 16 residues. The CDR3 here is CASRQSTGAGGTEAFF. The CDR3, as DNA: TGTGCCAGTAGGCAAAGCACAGGGGCAGGAGGCACTGAAGCTTTCTTT.

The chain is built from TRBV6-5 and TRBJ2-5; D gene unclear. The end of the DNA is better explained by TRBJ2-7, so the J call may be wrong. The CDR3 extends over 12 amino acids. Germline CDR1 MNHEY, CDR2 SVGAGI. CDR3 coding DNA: TGTGCCAGCAGTTCCCCTATCTACGAGCAGTACTTC. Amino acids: CASSSPIYEQYF.